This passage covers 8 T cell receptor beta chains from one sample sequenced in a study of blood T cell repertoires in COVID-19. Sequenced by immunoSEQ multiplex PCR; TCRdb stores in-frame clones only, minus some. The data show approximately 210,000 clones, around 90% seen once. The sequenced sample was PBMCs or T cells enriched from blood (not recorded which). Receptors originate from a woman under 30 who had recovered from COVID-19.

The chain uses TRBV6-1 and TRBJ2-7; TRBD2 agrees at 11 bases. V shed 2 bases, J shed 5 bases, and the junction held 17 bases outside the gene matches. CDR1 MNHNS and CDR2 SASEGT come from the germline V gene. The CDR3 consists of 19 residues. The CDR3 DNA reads TGTGCCAGCAGTGAATTGGTCCTAGCGGGGGGCCGCGCTCGGCACGAGCAGTACTTC. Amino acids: CASSELVLAGGRARHEQYF.

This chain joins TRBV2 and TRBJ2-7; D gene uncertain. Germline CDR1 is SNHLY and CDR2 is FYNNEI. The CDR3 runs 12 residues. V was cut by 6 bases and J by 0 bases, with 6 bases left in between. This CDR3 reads CASSPFSYEQYF. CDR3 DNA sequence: TGTGCCAGCAGCCCATTCTCCTACGAGCAGTACTTC.

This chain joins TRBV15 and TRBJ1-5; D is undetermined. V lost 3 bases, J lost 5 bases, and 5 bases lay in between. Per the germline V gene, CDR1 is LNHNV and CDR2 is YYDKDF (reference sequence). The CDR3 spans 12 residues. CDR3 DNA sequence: TGTGCCACCAGCAGTCGGGATCAGCCCCAGCATTTT. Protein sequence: CATSSRDQPQHF.

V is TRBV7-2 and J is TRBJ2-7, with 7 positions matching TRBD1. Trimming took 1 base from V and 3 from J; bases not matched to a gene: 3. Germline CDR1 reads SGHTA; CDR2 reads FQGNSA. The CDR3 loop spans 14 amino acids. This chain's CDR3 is CASSLGQGHYEQYF. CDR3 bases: TGTGCCAGCAGCTTAGGACAGGGCCACTACGAGCAGTACTTC.

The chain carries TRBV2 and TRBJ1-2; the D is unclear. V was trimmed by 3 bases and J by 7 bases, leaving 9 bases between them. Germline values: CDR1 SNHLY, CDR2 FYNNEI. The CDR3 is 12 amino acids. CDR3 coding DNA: TGTGCCAGCAGTGACCGGAGGGCTGGCTACACCTTC. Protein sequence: CASSDRRAGYTF. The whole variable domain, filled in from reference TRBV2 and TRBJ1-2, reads EPEVTQTPSHQVTQMGQEVILRCVPISNHLYFYWYRQILGQKVEFLVSFYNNEISEKSEIFDDQFSVERPDGSNFTLKIRSTKLEDSAMYFCASSDRRAGYTFGSGTRLTVV.

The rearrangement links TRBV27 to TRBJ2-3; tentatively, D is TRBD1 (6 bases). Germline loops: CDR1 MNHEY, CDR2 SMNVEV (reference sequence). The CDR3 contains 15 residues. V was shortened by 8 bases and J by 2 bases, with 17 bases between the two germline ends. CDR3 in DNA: TGTGCCAGCCACCCCCGGGACACGCTCACAGATACGCAGTATTTT. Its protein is CASHPRDTLTDTQYF.

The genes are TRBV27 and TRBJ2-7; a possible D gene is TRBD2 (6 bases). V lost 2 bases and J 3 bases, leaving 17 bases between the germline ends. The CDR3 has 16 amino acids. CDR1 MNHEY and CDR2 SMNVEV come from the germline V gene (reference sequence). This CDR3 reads CASSLRVREVLYEQYF. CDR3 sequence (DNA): TGTGCCAGCAGTTTAAGGGTGCGGGAAGTCCTCTACGAGCAGTACTTC.

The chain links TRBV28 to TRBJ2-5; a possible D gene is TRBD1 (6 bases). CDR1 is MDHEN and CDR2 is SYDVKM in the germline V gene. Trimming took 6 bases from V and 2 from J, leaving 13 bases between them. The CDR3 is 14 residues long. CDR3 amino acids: CASSTRDKQETQYF. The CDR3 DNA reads TGTGCCAGCAGCACCCGGGACAAACAAGAGACCCAGTACTTC.